Below, one T cell receptor (beta chain) is given with its context. Its target is not known. The sample originates from a study of neurological immune-mediated disorders. Study background: Relapsing-remitting disease was seen in about 90% of the roughly 35 multiple sclerosis patients, and secondary progressive disease was seen in 3.

The making of cDNA relied on 5'RACE with 10-nucleotide random UMIs. TCRdb reanalysed the 5' RACE reads using MiXCR and keeps one entry per CDR3 protein. Here the sample spans 55,000 to 80,000 distinct CDR3 sequences, around 5% being singletons. This CDR3 comprises 11 residues. CDR1 is DFQATT, CDR2 SNEGSKA, per germline (reference sequence). Trimming took off 0 bases at V and 7 bases at J, with 4 bases between the two ends. General study findings and limits: The authors found no clinical or MRI feature associated with the multiple sclerosis repertoire cluster. Private repertoires in all groups were suggested by the finding that expanded clones across subjects shared no CDR3 amino acid sequences.

The TCR comes from a woman in her forties or fifties with multiple sclerosis. The source material was PBMCs. The chain has TRBV20-1 and TRBJ2-1; D ambiguous. CDR3 sequence reads: CSARDRNEQFF. CDR3 in DNA: TGCAGTGCTAGAGATCGTAATGAGCAGTTCTTC.